The clone carrying this T cell receptor beta chain was seen just once. This sample is part of a study of OX40 agonist ivuxolimab in advanced cancers. Study summary: Patients treated during dose escalation were battling hepatocellular carcinoma, melanoma, renal cell or head and neck cancer.

Measured with immunoSEQ multiplex PCR; TCRdb has only the in-frame clones, and not every one. The sample has roughly 89,000 clones, around 84% seen once; the top ten hold 6.5%. Germline V gene data show CDR1 as SQVTM and CDR2 as ANQGSEA. This CDR3 has 13 amino acids. Trimming cost V 6 bases and J 5 bases, with 13 bases left between them. The sequenced sample was CD4+ or CD8+ T cells sorted from blood, obtained in a trial of the OX40 agonist ivuxolimab. The chain links TRBV29-1 to TRBJ2-2; D may be TRBD2 (6 bases). The TCR was taken from an adult with an advanced solid tumor such as melanoma, head and neck, liver or kidney cancer. This CDR3 reads CSVKTAGTGELFF. CDR3 nucleotides: TGCAGCGTAAAAACGGCGGGGACCGGGGAGCTGTTTTTT.